This TCR beta chain comes out of a study of blood T cells in healthy people across ages. A J-beta primer mix and a sample-barcoded 5' primer were used in a second PCR of roughly 6 to 12 cycles. A template-switch adaptor with 12 random nucleotides tagged each cDNA molecule. One entry per CDR3 protein results from TCRdb running MiXCR on the 5' RACE reads. The table has 750,000 to 950,000 distinct CDR3 sequences, around 24% seen once. A word on this clonotype: Its antigen is undetermined.

Study-wide results and limits: A roughly linear age-dependent decrease characterized TCR beta diversity per million T cells. Both higher diversity and more naive CD4+ cells marked long-lived donors when set against aged donors.

The CDR3 has 14 residues. V lost 7 bases and J lost 3; bases outside the gene matches: 5. From germline, CDR1 is SGHTA and CDR2 FQGNSA. Total RNA extracted from each sample amounted to at least 6 micrograms. A further study also used this sample, focusing on T cells of mothers and their children.

The gene calls are TRBV7-2 and TRBJ2-1; TRBD1 agrees at 8 bases. The sample comprised blood. The TCR comes from a boy under 18 in good health. CDR3 in amino acids: CASTRGTGYNEQFF. The CDR3 nucleotides read TGTGCCAGCACTCGAGGGACAGGCTACAATGAGCAGTTCTTC.